Listed below are T cell receptor beta chains from one sample, sequenced in a study of neurological immune-mediated disorders. In TCRdb, the 5' RACE reads were re-called with MiXCR into one record per CDR3 protein. Of under 70,000 distinct CDR3 sequences in the sample, approximately 25% were seen once. The sequencing sample was made of PBMCs. These receptors originate from a man aged 60 to 69 with HTLV-1-associated myelopathy (HAM/TSP). The CDR3 runs from the conserved cysteine through the conserved F or W. D genes are given only for firm matches. Only some rows state a clone size, as once, few, many or a class for expanded clones.

>TRBJ1-3|TRBV29-1|many|-
TGCAGCGCCCGGGCATCACTGAGCTCTGGAAACACCATATATTTT
CSARASLSSGNTIYF
>TRBJ2-1|TRBV29-1|-|-
TGCAGCGTCCTTATGTCGGGTGCCTACAATGAGCAGTTCTTC
CSVLMSGAYNEQFF
>TRBJ1-3|TRBV27|many|-
TGTGCCAGCAGCCTACTCGGAGGGGGGCGTAACACCATATATTTT
CASSLLGGGRNTIYF
>TRBJ2-7|TRBV4-1|many|-
TGCGCCAGCAGCTTGGACCGATCTTTACCGGGACGCCTCCGCGAGCAGTACTTC
CASSLDRSLPGRLREQYF
>TRBJ1-1|TRBV29-1|-|-
TGCAGCGTTGAAGATCGTAGGAGGCCCCTGAACACTGAAGCTTTCTTT
CSVEDRRRPLNTEAFF
>TRBJ1-5|TRBV29-1|many|-
TGCAGCGTAACGTCTGGGTTCAATCAGCCCCAGCATTTT
CSVTSGFNQPQHF
>TRBJ1-1|TRBV5-1|-|-
TGCGCCAGCAGCTTGGCCGGGAACATGAACACTGAAGCTTTCTTT
CASSLAGNMNTEAFF
>TRBJ2-7|TRBV29-1|many|TRBD1
TGCAGCGTTGAAGACGACGACAGGGGGTACGAGCAGTACTTC
CSVEDDDRGYEQYF
>TRBJ1-1|TRBV19|many|-
TGTGCCAGACAACAGGAACCGAACACTGAAGCTTTCTTT
CARQQEPNTEAFF
>TRBJ1-5|TRBV28|many|-
TGTGCCATTACTCCCAGGGACGGTCTTAGCCAGCCCCAGCATTTT
CAITPRDGLSQPQHF
>TRBJ2-2|TRBV28|many|-
TGTGCCATACGGGACATCAACACCGGGGAGCTGTTTTTT
CAIRDINTGELFF
>TRBJ2-5|TRBV12-3/TRBV12-4|many|-
TGTGCCAGCAGGGGCGGGTTGGAGACCCAGTACTTC
CASRGGLETQYF
>TRBJ2-3|TRBV10-3|-|-
TGTGCCATCCTAGCCCACTTCACAGATACGCAGTATTTT
CAILAHFTDTQYF
>TRBJ2-1|TRBV20-1|many|TRBD2
TGCAGTGCTGACAGCCTAGCGGGAGGGTATGAGCAGTTCTTC
CSADSLAGGYEQFF
>TRBJ2-2|TRBV20-1|many|-
TGCAGAAGGACCGAAAACACCGGGGAGCTGTTTTTT
CRRTENTGELFF
>TRBJ2-2|TRBV5-1|many|-
TGCGCCAGCAGCTGGCAGACGGCGAACACCGGGGAGCTGTTTTTT
CASSWQTANTGELFF
>TRBJ2-3|TRBV29-1|-|TRBD2
TGCAGCGTCAGGGGGACTAGCGGGAGGGCATCTCCAGATACGCAGTATTTT
CSVRGTSGRASPDTQYF
>TRBJ2-5|TRBV7-2|few|-
TGTGCCACCGGCACTGCCGGGACACCCCAAGAGACCCAGTACTTC
CATGTAGTPQETQYF
>TRBJ2-1|TRBV29-1|-|TRBD2
TGCAGCGTTGAAGGTGGGCTAGCGGGATACAATGAGCAGTTCTTC
CSVEGGLAGYNEQFF
>TRBJ2-1|TRBV5-1|many|-
TGCGCCAGCAGTCTCACCCCCGGGACGGTGGGTCATGAGCAGTTCTTC
CASSLTPGTVGHEQFF
>TRBJ2-5|TRBV10-3|large|-
TGTGCCATCAGTGAGTTTGTGGGGGCGCCGGGAGGAGAGACCCAGTACTTC
CAISEFVGAPGGETQYF
>TRBJ2-1|TRBV3-1|many|TRBD2
TGTGCCAGCAGCCAAGGTCTAGCGGGAGTAGGTGAGCAGTTCTTC
CASSQGLAGVGEQFF
>TRBJ1-1|TRBV5-1|many|-
TGCGCCAGCAGCTTGTCCTCGAACACTGAAGCTTTCTTT
CASSLSSNTEAFF
>TRBJ2-5|TRBV29-1|many|-
TGCAGCGTTGAAGCCGTTGACAGACCAGAGACCCAGTACTTC
CSVEAVDRPETQYF
>TRBJ2-5|TRBV7-8|many|TRBD2
TGTGCCAGCAGATGGGGGACTAGCGGGAGTGGGTGGGAGACCCAGTACTTC
CASRWGTSGSGWETQYF
>TRBJ2-1|TRBV9|many|TRBD2
TGTGCCAGCAGCGTAGATCCCAGCGGGAGCAATGAGCAGTTCTTC
CASSVDPSGSNEQFF
>TRBJ2-1|TRBV20-1|many|TRBD2
TGCGCTAGCGGGACCCACAATGAGCAGTTCTTC
CASGTHNEQFF
>TRBJ1-1|TRBV12-3/TRBV12-4|many|-
TGTGCCAGCAGTTTAGCGGGTTGGAACACTGAAGCTTTCTTT
CASSLAGWNTEAFF
>TRBJ2-7|TRBV7-6|few|TRBD2
TGTGCCAGCAGTAATAGCGGGATCTCCTACGAGCAGTACTTC
CASSNSGISYEQYF
>TRBJ1-6|TRBV18|many|-
TGTGCCAGCTCACCACCCTCGACAGCCACCAATTCACCCCTCCACTTT
CASSPPSTATNSPLHF
>TRBJ2-5|TRBV20-1|many|TRBD1
TGCAGTGCTAGAGTTACAGGGGGCTTAGGAGAGACCCAGTACTTC
CSARVTGGLGETQYF
>TRBJ1-1|TRBV19|-|TRBD1
TGTGCCAGTAGTATAGATCAGGGAAGGGGGCGTACTGAAGCTTTCTTT
CASSIDQGRGRTEAFF
>TRBJ2-3|TRBV14|many|-
TGTGCCAGCAGCCCATCGGGAGCTAGCACAGATACGCAGTATTTT
CASSPSGASTDTQYF
>TRBJ2-2|TRBV10-3|many|-
TGTGCCATCGCTACAGGGGAGGACACCGGGGAGCTGTTTTTT
CAIATGEDTGELFF
>TRBJ2-5|TRBV5-5|-|TRBD2
TGTGCCAGCAGCTTGCAGGGGACTAGGGAGACCCAGTACTTC
CASSLQGTRETQYF
>TRBJ2-7|TRBV28|many|TRBD1
TGTGCCAGCAAGTACGGGGGACAGGGCTGGGAGCAGTACTTC
CASKYGGQGWEQYF
>TRBJ1-4|TRBV7-9|many|-
TGTGCCAGCAGCCAATATCGTGTGGGCCTTGAAAAACTGTTTTTT
CASSQYRVGLEKLFF
>TRBJ1-1|TRBV11-2|-|-
TGTGCCAGCAGCACCCGGCTGGGGGACACTGAAGCTTTCTTT
CASSTRLGDTEAFF
>TRBJ2-1|TRBV24-1|many|-
TGTGCCACCAGTGACGATTCGGGCCGCTACAATGAGCAGTTCTTC
CATSDDSGRYNEQFF
>TRBJ2-7|TRBV9|many|TRBD1
TGTGCCAGCAGCCCGGGACAGGGCCCCTACGAGCAGTACTTC
CASSPGQGPYEQYF
>TRBJ2-2|TRBV20-1|-|TRBD2
TGCAGTGCCCGGTTGGCGGGAGGACGTCCCGGGGAGCTGTTTTTT
CSARLAGGRPGELFF
>TRBJ1-4|TRBV6-5|many|TRBD1
TGTGCCAGCAGACCGCCGGGACAGTCTGAAAAACTGTTTTTT
CASRPPGQSEKLFF
>TRBJ2-5|TRBV5-1|many|-
TGCGCCAGCAGCTTCCGAGCGGGCACAGGGGAGACCCAGTACTTC
CASSFRAGTGETQYF
>TRBJ2-4|TRBV20-1|many|TRBD1
TGCAGTGCGGGGGACAGCGCCCTAGCCAAAAACATTCAGTACTTC
CSAGDSALAKNIQYF
>TRBJ1-4|TRBV4-1|-|-
TGCGCCAGCAGCCAAGTCGAGCGGGCGGCTAATGAAAAACTGTTTTTT
CASSQVERAANEKLFF
>TRBJ2-2|TRBV4-1|many|TRBD2
TGCGCCAGCAGCCAAACCCACGGGGGGGACACCGGGGAGCTGTTTTTT
CASSQTHGGDTGELFF
>TRBJ2-5|TRBV20-1|many|TRBD1
TGCAGTGTTAACCGGGACAGTGGCCAAAAAGAGACCCAGTACTTC
CSVNRDSGQKETQYF
>TRBJ2-1|TRBV24-1|many|-
TGTGCCACCAGTGATCCCTACGACAGAGAGGATGAGCAGTTCTTC
CATSDPYDREDEQFF
>TRBJ1-2|TRBV3-1|many|-
TGTGCCAGCAGCCAAGATCCTGGCTATGGCTACACCTTC
CASSQDPGYGYTF
>TRBJ2-3|TRBV7-2|many|TRBD2
TGTGCCAGTGCTGGACTAGCGGGACCCACAGATACGCAGTATTTT
CASAGLAGPTDTQYF
>TRBJ2-5|TRBV5-1|many|-
TGCGCCAGCAGCCCCGCGGGCGCGGGGGAGACCCAGTACTTC
CASSPAGAGETQYF
>TRBJ1-1|TRBV20-1|many|-
TGCAGTGCTTCCCTTTCAGGGGTGAACACTGAAGCTTTCTTT
CSASLSGVNTEAFF
>TRBJ2-1|TRBV28|-|TRBD2
TGTGCCAGCAGCACACCCGGGACTAGCGGGAGGAATGAGCAGTTCTTC
CASSTPGTSGRNEQFF
>TRBJ2-3|TRBV9|many|TRBD2
TGTGCCAGCAGCGGGGGACTAGCTGCAGATACGCAGTATTTT
CASSGGLAADTQYF
>TRBJ2-3|TRBV2|-|TRBD2
TGTGCCAGCAGTGAATCAGGTGCGGGAGCGTATACGCAGTATTTT
CASSESGAGAYTQYF
>TRBJ2-3|TRBV4-2|many|TRBD2
TGTGCCAGCAGCCAAGATCGGGAAAGCGGAGCGGGAGGTGGAGATACGCAGTATTTT
CASSQDRESGAGGGDTQYF
>TRBJ2-3|TRBV10-1|many|TRBD2
TGCGCCAGCATCGAAAGCGGGACTAGCGGGAGACCGGCGGGGGATACGCAGTATTTT
CASIESGTSGRPAGDTQYF
>TRBJ1-5|TRBV3-1|many|-
TGTGCCAGCAGCCAAGTCGAGGACGATCAGCCCCAGCATTTT
CASSQVEDDQPQHF
>TRBJ1-3|TRBV14|many|TRBD1
TGTGCCAGCAGCCATTCAAGGGGGCCCCCCTCTGGAAACACCATATATTTT
CASSHSRGPPSGNTIYF
>TRBJ2-5|TRBV7-2|many|-
TGTGCCAGCAGCTTAAATTTTCGGGCCCAGTACTTC
CASSLNFRAQYF